A selection of T cell receptor beta chains follows, all from one sample in a study of Ad26.COV2.S vaccination and SARS-CoV-2 variants. Sequencing used immunoSEQ multiplex PCR; TCRdb keeps in-frame clones, though not all of them. Among around 300,000 clones, 85% to 90% were seen once, and the ten largest hold 4.5% to 5.5%. The specimen was peripheral blood, collected in a trial of Ad26.COV2.S vaccine versus placebo. The receptors stem from a person between 18 and 59 years old who received the Ad26.COV2.S COVID-19 vaccine or a placebo. The CDR3 runs from the conserved cysteine through the conserved F or W. D genes are given only for firm matches. Not every row has a clone size; where given, it reads once, few, many or a size class.

CASSLEGHPTDTQYF | TGCGCCAGCAGCTTGGAGGGGCACCCCACAGATACGCAGTATTTT | - | TRBV5-1 | - | TRBJ2-3
CASSPVLLAGWSHTIYF | TGTGCCAGCAGCCCCGTGTTATTAGCAGGGTGGTCGCACACCATATATTTT | - | TRBV7-2 | - | TRBJ1-3
CASSYSGTGNTIYF | TGTGCCAGCAGTTACTCAGGGACTGGAAACACCATATATTTT | - | TRBV6-5 | - | TRBJ1-3
CASSVGYAQTGPNYGYTF | TGTGCCAGCAGCGTCGGGTACGCCCAGACAGGACCCAACTATGGCTACACCTTC | - | TRBV9 | - | TRBJ1-2
CASRIAGGTGELFF | TGTGCCAGTAGAATAGCGGGAGGCACCGGGGAGCTGTTTTTT | TRBD2 | TRBV19 | - | TRBJ2-2
CASSPGTQPNYGYTF | TGCGCCAGCAGCCCAGGGACCCAGCCTAACTATGGCTACACCTTC | - | TRBV4-1 | - | TRBJ1-2
CASSLSRGGFYEQYF | TGTGCCAGCAGTTTATCCCGGGGGGGCTTCTACGAGCAGTACTTC | TRBD2 | TRBV27 | - | TRBJ2-7
CASSLDRGRADTQYF | TGTGCCAGCAGCCTGGACAGGGGGAGGGCAGATACGCAGTATTTT | TRBD1 | TRBV11-2 | - | TRBJ2-3
CASTKATYNEQFF | TGTGCCAGCACAAAAGCGACCTACAATGAGCAGTTCTTC | - | TRBV2 | - | TRBJ2-1
CASSEPGQGWAGELFF | TGTGCCAGCAGTGAACCGGGACAGGGGTGGGCCGGGGAGCTGTTTTTT | TRBD1 | TRBV6-1 | few | TRBJ2-2
CASSPGFGAGVDTQYF | TGTGCCAGCAGCCCCGGTTTCGGCGCGGGAGTGGATACGCAGTATTTT | TRBD2 | TRBV7-2 | - | TRBJ2-3
CASSPTGGWVQPQHF | TGTGCCAGTAGCCCGACAGGGGGCTGGGTACAGCCCCAGCATTTT | TRBD1 | TRBV19 | - | TRBJ1-5
CASSYQGGSEQYF | TGTGCCAGCAGTTATCAAGGGGGGAGCGAGCAGTACTTC | - | TRBV6-5 | - | TRBJ2-7
CASSFSRQFYEQYF | TGTGCCAGCAGTTTCTCCCGACAGTTCTACGAGCAGTACTTC | - | TRBV27 | - | TRBJ2-7
CASSLGDLETQYF | TGCGCCAGCAGCTTGGGGGACCTAGAGACCCAGTACTTC | - | TRBV5-1 | once | TRBJ2-5
CASSPQDREWTQYF | TGTGCCAGCAGCCCCCAGGACAGGGAATGGACGCAGTATTTT | TRBD1 | TRBV5-4 | once | TRBJ2-3
CASSKGQGVNYGYTF | TGTGCCAGCAGTAAGGGACAGGGGGTAAACTATGGCTACACCTTC | TRBD1 | TRBV6-5 | - | TRBJ1-2
CASAGGPSYNEQFF | TGTGCCAGCGCCGGGGGGCCGTCCTACAATGAGCAGTTCTTC | - | TRBV7-2 | - | TRBJ2-1
CASTRQGLTDTQYF | TGTGCCAGCACGAGACAGGGTCTGACAGATACGCAGTATTTT | TRBD1 | TRBV5-6 | - | TRBJ2-3
CASSVAGGYNEQFF | TGTGCCAGTAGTGTTGCGGGAGGCTACAATGAGCAGTTCTTC | TRBD2 | TRBV19 | once | TRBJ2-1
CASSEALYSSYNEQFF | TGTGCCAGCAGTGAAGCGCTGTACAGCTCCTACAATGAGCAGTTCTTC | - | TRBV6-1 | - | TRBJ2-1